This TCR beta chain was obtained from a study of graft-versus-host responses after intestinal transplantation. Study conclusions and caveats: Within the allografts of patients who had graft-donor T cell macrochimerism, graft-versus-host to host-versus-graft clonal ratios were high.

TCRdb's table, derived via immunoSEQ multiplex PCR, lists solely in-frame clones and lacks some. The sample has about 13,000 clones, more than 35% seen once; the top ten hold around 1%. V lost 5 bases, J lost 11 bases, and 13 bases lay in between. The CDR3 covers 12 residues. Looked up from germline, CDR1 is SGHVS and CDR2 is FQNEAQ. Post-reaction sorting isolated proliferating CFSE-low CD3+CD4+ and CD3+CD8+ responders. There are a few counts of this clone. The sequence derives from a human patient who received an intestinal transplant. V and J are TRBV7-8 and TRBJ1-5, with D perhaps matching TRBD1 (6 bases). The source material was alloreactive CD4+ T cells from a mixed lymphocyte reaction culture, sampled before intestinal transplant. Specified subset: CFSE-low proliferating T cells sorted from approximately 6-day pre-transplant mixed lymphocyte reaction (GvH or HvG direction). CDR3 in DNA: TGTGCCAGCAGCCACCCTGGACAGACCCAGCATTTT. Translated, it gives CASSHPGQTQHF.